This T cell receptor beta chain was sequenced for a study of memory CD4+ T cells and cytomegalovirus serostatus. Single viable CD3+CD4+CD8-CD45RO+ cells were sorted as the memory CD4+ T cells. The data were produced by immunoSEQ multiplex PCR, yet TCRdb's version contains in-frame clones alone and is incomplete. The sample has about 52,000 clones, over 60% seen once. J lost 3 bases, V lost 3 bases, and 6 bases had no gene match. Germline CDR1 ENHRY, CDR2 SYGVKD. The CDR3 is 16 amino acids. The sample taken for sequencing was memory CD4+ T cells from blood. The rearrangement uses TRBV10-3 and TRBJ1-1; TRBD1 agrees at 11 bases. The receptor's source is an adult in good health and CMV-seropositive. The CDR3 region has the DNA TGTGCCATCAGTGATCGGGACAGGGGGGAGGACACTGAAGCTTTCTTT. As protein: CAISDRDRGEDTEAFF.